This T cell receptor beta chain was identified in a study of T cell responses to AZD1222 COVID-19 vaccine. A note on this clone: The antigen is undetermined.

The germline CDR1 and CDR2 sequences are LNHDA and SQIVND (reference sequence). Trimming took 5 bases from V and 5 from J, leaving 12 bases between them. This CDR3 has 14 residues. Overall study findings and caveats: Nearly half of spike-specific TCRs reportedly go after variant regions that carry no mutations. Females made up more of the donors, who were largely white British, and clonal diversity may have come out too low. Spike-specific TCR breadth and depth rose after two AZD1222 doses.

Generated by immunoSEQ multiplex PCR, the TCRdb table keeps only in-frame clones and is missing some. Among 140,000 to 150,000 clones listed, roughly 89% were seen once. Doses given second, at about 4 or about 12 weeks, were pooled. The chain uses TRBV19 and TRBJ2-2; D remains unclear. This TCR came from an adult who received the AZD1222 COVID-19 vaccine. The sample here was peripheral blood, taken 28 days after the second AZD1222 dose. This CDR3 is CASSAPERTGELFF. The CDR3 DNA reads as TGTGCCAGTAGTGCCCCAGAGAGGACCGGGGAGCTGTTTTTT.